What follows are 29 T cell receptor beta chains derived from one specimen sequenced in a study of shared clonotypes between healthy human individuals. Only in-frame clones appear in the TCRdb table, and some are missing; sequencing was by immunoSEQ multiplex PCR. The repertoire holds 550,000 to 800,000 clones, roughly 88% seen once, with roughly 36% in the top ten. Sequenced input: memory CD8+ T cells from PBMCs. Documented subset: CD45RO+ cells pooled with CCR7-negative TemRA cells. Every receptor here comes from a man aged 18 to 29 in good health. Some clones in this sample may be carry-over from other donors' samples.

The J gene is TRBJ2-7, the V gene TRBV7-9; TRBD2 aligns across 10 bases. CDR3 length: 14 residues. Trimming took 6 bases from V and 3 from J; bases not matched to a gene: 5. The germline gives CDR1 SEHNR, CDR2 FQNEAQ (reference sequence). CDR3 protein: CASSMSGRDYEQYF. The CDR3, as DNA: TGTGCCAGCAGTATGAGCGGGAGGGACTACGAGCAGTACTTC. Full variable domain (missing parts from reference TRBV7-9 and TRBJ2-7): DTGVSQNPRHKITKRGQNVTFRCDPISEHNRLYWYRQTLGQGPEFLTYFQNEAQLEKSRLLSDRFSAERPKGSFSTLEIQRTEQGDSAMYLCASSMSGRDYEQYFGPGTRLTVT.

The V gene is TRBV7-3, the J gene TRBJ2-7; D gene ambiguous. The CDR3 sequence is 13 residues long. V lost 1 base, J lost 3 bases, and 7 bases lay in between. Germline CDR1 and CDR2: SGHTA and FQGTGA. The CDR3 sequence: CASSLNPGYEQYF. CDR3 in DNA: TGTGCCAGCAGCTTAAATCCCGGCTACGAGCAGTACTTC.

The chain has TRBV4-3 and TRBJ2-7; 7 nucleotides match TRBD2. Unmatched junction bases numbered 15, after V lost 0 bases and J lost 1 base. In germline, CDR1 is LGHNA, CDR2 YSLEER. This CDR3 comprises 19 residues. For the CDR3, the DNA is TGCGCCAGCAGCCAAGATAGGTCCGGGTGGGGCGGGGGATCCTACGAGCAGTACTTC. Amino acid sequence: CASSQDRSGWGGGSYEQYF.

The J gene is TRBJ2-5, the V gene TRBV4-1; TRBD1 matches 8 bases. Germline CDR1 MGHRA, CDR2 YSYEKL. The CDR3 totals 18 residues. The V gene end was trimmed by 2 bases and the J gene end by 1 base; junction bases not matched to a gene: 12. CDR3 loop: CASSQNRPGQGPQETQYF. The CDR3 DNA reads TGCGCCAGCAGCCAAAATCGGCCAGGACAGGGCCCCCAAGAGACCCAGTACTTC.

This rearrangement joins TRBV11-3 to TRBJ2-1; TRBD2 matches 10 bases. Germline V gene sequence: CDR1 SGHNT, CDR2 YENEEA. V lost 3 bases to trimming and J lost 6 bases; unmatched junction nucleotides: 5. The CDR3 runs to 15 residues. This CDR3 is CASSFSGRVPNEQFF. The CDR3 DNA is TGTGCCAGCAGCTTCAGCGGGAGGGTCCCCAATGAGCAGTTCTTC.

This clone was observed once. The chain employs TRBV6-5 and TRBJ2-7; the match to TRBD1 covers 10 bases. Per the germline V gene, CDR1 is MNHEY and CDR2 is SVGAGI. V shed 6 bases, J shed 2 bases, and the junction held 7 bases outside the gene matches. The CDR3 is 15 amino acids. This chain's CDR3 is CASREGTGAAYEQYF. DNA of the CDR3: TGTGCCAGCAGGGAGGGGACAGGGGCCGCCTACGAGCAGTACTTC.

The chain joins TRBV7-9 to TRBJ2-5; 7 positions match TRBD2. The germline gives CDR1 SEHNR, CDR2 FQNEAQ (reference sequence). The CDR3 is made up of 15 amino acids. The ends lost 5 bases at V and 1 base at J; junction bases unmatched: 7. The CDR3 region is CASSTQREPQETQYF. CDR3 bases: TGTGCCAGCAGCACTCAGCGGGAACCCCAAGAGACCCAGTACTTC. Based on the CDR3 plus reference TRBV7-9 and TRBJ2-5, the full variable domain is DTGVSQNPRHKITKRGQNVTFRCDPISEHNRLYWYRQTLGQGPEFLTYFQNEAQLEKSRLLSDRFSAERPKGSFSTLEIQRTEQGDSAMYLCASSTQREPQETQYFGPGTRLLVL.

This chain joins TRBV29-1 and TRBJ1-2; D possibly corresponds to TRBD1 (5 bases). Germline loops: CDR1 SQVTM, CDR2 ANQGSEA. V lost 4 bases and J 6 bases, leaving 12 bases between the germline ends. The CDR3 spans 12 residues. The CDR3 region has the DNA TGCAGCGTTGGGGGACTCTTCGATGGCTACACCTTC. Translation gives CSVGGLFDGYTF.

The genes are TRBV5-4 and TRBJ2-2, with D possibly matching TRBD1 (5 bases). Per germline, CDR1 SGHNT and CDR2 YYREEE (reference sequence). V was trimmed by 9 bases and J by 3 bases, leaving 12 bases between them. CDR3 size: 13 residues. Here the CDR3 reads CATFDRDTGELFF. The CDR3 DNA sequence: TGTGCCACCTTCGACAGAGACACCGGGGAGCTGTTTTTT.

This clone was recorded once. The V and J genes are TRBV11-2 and TRBJ1-1; TRBD1 matches at 8 bases. This CDR3 comprises 15 residues. V trimming: 4 bases; J trimming: 5 bases; junction bases outside the gene matches: 9. CDR1 is SGHAT, CDR2 FQNNGV, per germline. The CDR3 spells CASSSPGRGLTEAFF. As DNA, the CDR3 is TGTGCCAGCAGCTCCCCGGGCAGGGGGCTAACTGAAGCTTTCTTT.

The gene calls are TRBV15 and TRBJ2-3; tentatively, D is TRBD1 (5 bases). The ends were cut back, 8 bases at V and 2 bases at J, with 11 bases in the middle. This CDR3 is built from 13 residues. Looked up from germline, CDR1 is LNHNV and CDR2 is YYDKDF (reference sequence). The CDR3 is CATWTSLTDTQYF. CDR3 DNA sequence: TGTGCCACCTGGACAAGTCTCACAGATACGCAGTATTTT.

The rearrangement uses TRBV27 and TRBJ2-1; D not certain. CDR3 length: 13 amino acids. Trimming left V 7 bases short and J 0 bases short, with 7 bases between. Germline values: CDR1 MNHEY, CDR2 SMNVEV (reference sequence). The CDR3 DNA is TGTGCCAGCACTATGAGCTCCTACAATGAGCAGTTCTTC. Amino acids: CASTMSSYNEQFF.

The chain employs TRBV4-3 and TRBJ1-1, with a tentative D call TRBD1 (5 bases). The CDR3 contains 14 residues. Germline assignment: CDR1 LGHNA and CDR2 YSLEER. The V end was cut by 1 base, the J end by 3 bases, with 9 bases between. Written as DNA, the CDR3 is TGCGCCAGCAGCCAAGGGGACGGGGACACTGAAGCTTTCTTT. Amino acid sequence: CASSQGDGDTEAFF.

This chain links TRBV25-1 with TRBJ2-1; 12 nucleotides match TRBD2. Germline CDR1 and CDR2: MGHDK and SYGVNS. The CDR3 contains 17 residues. The trim removed 1 base at V and 5 bases at J, leaving 6 bases unmatched. The chain's CDR3 is CASSESLAGGPNNEQFF. CDR3 nucleotides: TGTGCCAGCAGTGAATCCCTAGCGGGAGGGCCGAACAATGAGCAGTTCTTC.

The chain uses TRBV9 and TRBJ2-7; weak D call: TRBD1 (8 bases). CDR3 length: 15 residues. The germline V gene has CDR1 SGDLS and CDR2 YYNGEE. V dropped 4 bases and J dropped 5 bases, with 19 bases sitting between them. For the CDR3, the DNA is TGTGCCAGCAGCAAACAGGGGGGGCCCTTCAACGAGCAGTACTTC. Translation: CASSKQGGPFNEQYF.

In its sample, this clone was seen a few times. The chain uses TRBV2 and TRBJ1-1, with D possibly matching TRBD1 (5 bases). The CDR3 totals 12 residues. The ends were cut back, 6 bases at V and 6 bases at J, with 11 bases in the middle. The germline gives CDR1 SNHLY, CDR2 FYNNEI. The CDR3 region is CASRAPGPEAFF. DNA for the CDR3: TGTGCCAGCAGAGCGCCGGGACCTGAAGCTTTCTTT.

This clone was seen a single time. V is TRBV27 and J is TRBJ2-3, with TRBD1 matching over 9 bases. Losses at the gene ends were 6 bases for V and 6 bases for J; bases not matched to a gene: 7. The CDR3 length is 14 residues. Per germline, CDR1 MNHEY and CDR2 SMNVEV (reference sequence). CDR3 sequence: CASRGTGIRDTQYF. The DNA for the CDR3 is TGTGCCAGCAGAGGGACAGGGATAAGGGATACGCAGTATTTT.

This clone was picked up many times. This chain links TRBV4-3 with TRBJ2-6; TRBD1 aligns across 7 bases. Germline V lookup: CDR1 LGHNA, CDR2 YSLEER. CDR3 length equals 16 residues. V was clipped by 1 base and J by 4 bases; unmatched bases: 4. The CDR3 sequence is CASSQATGVGANVLTF. DNA for the CDR3: TGCGCCAGCAGCCAAGCCACAGGGGTCGGGGCCAACGTCCTGACTTTC.

The V and J genes are TRBV5-1 and TRBJ2-1; D gene ambiguous. V lost 2 bases, J lost 8 bases, and 8 bases lay in between. This CDR3 spans 12 amino acids. Germline CDR1 and CDR2: SGHRS and YFSETQ. The CDR3 DNA reads TGCGCCAGCAGCTTTTCGACATATGAGCAGTTCTTC. Amino acid sequence: CASSFSTYEQFF.

This clone was seen ten or more times. This chain connects TRBV2 to TRBJ1-1; 7 bases are shared with TRBD1. Germline lookup yields CDR1 SNHLY and CDR2 FYNNEI. Trimming removed 4 bases from V and 0 bases from J; junction bases left unmatched: 11. The CDR3 is 17 amino acids. The CDR3 DNA sequence: TGTGCCAGCAGTGGTGAGACAGGGCTCACAGTGAACACTGAAGCTTTCTTT. This codes for CASSGETGLTVNTEAFF.

This chain connects TRBV4-3 to TRBJ2-1; perhaps D is TRBD1 or TRBD2 (6 bases each). Per the germline V gene, CDR1 is LGHNA and CDR2 is YSLEER. The CDR3 covers 15 residues. V shed 0 bases and J shed 6 bases, with 12 bases lying between them. The CDR3 region has the DNA TGCGCCAGCAGCCAAGACGGCCCGGGGGCCAATGAGCAGTTCTTC. This translates into CASSQDGPGANEQFF.

This sequence joins TRBV5-1 and TRBJ2-5, with D hard to call. The CDR3 consists of 14 residues. CDR1 and CDR2 (germline): SGHRS, YFSETQ. Trimming removed 4 bases from V and 1 base from J, with 11 bases in between. CDR3 nucleotide sequence: TGCGCCAGCAGCCAGCCCGACGGCCAAGAGACCCAGTACTTC. Its translation: CASSQPDGQETQYF.

The CDR3 nucleotides read TGTGCCAGCAGCTTCCCACTCGAACAGGGGGGAATTCAAGAGACCCAGTACTTC. Translated: CASSFPLEQGGIQETQYF. This chain joins TRBV7-8 and TRBJ2-5, with 8 bases matching TRBD1. CDR3 size: 18 residues. CDR1 is SGHVS, CDR2 FQNEAQ, per germline. Germline trimming cut 3 bases from V and 2 bases from J; bases unmatched to any gene: 14.

This chain connects TRBV7-9 to TRBJ2-5; D call uncertain. CDR3 length: 14 amino acids. Per the germline V gene, CDR1 is SEHNR and CDR2 is FQNEAQ (reference sequence). The ends were cut back, 5 bases at V and 5 bases at J, with 15 bases in the middle. The CDR3 region is CASSAHMAGETQYF. The CDR3 DNA reads as TGTGCCAGCAGCGCACATATGGCCGGGGAGACCCAGTACTTC. Using reference TRBV7-9 and TRBJ2-5 for the parts outside the CDR3, the full variable domain is DTGVSQNPRHKITKRGQNVTFRCDPISEHNRLYWYRQTLGQGPEFLTYFQNEAQLEKSRLLSDRFSAERPKGSFSTLEIQRTEQGDSAMYLCASSAHMAGETQYFGPGTRLLVL.

This chain uses TRBV6-1 with TRBJ2-7; either TRBD1 or TRBD2 may fit D (5 bases each). The germline CDR1 and CDR2 sequences are MNHNS and SASEGT. V shed 1 base and J shed 3 bases, with 19 bases lying between them. The CDR3 is made up of 17 amino acids. CDR3: CASSEVIWGTGYYEQYF. Here the CDR3 DNA reads TGTGCCAGCAGTGAAGTGATTTGGGGGACGGGATACTACGAGCAGTACTTC.

The genes are TRBV7-9 and TRBJ2-6, with unresolved D. V was clipped by 5 bases and J by 1 base, with 12 bases between them. The V gene's germline CDR1 is SEHNR and CDR2 FQNEAQ (reference sequence). The CDR3 consists of 16 residues. CDR3 nucleotides: TGTGCCAGCAGCGACGGATTGGGGTCTGGGGCCAACGTCCTGACTTTC. Protein: CASSDGLGSGANVLTF. Full variable domain (outside the CDR3, taken from reference TRBV7-9 and TRBJ2-6): DTGVSQNPRHKITKRGQNVTFRCDPISEHNRLYWYRQTLGQGPEFLTYFQNEAQLEKSRLLSDRFSAERPKGSFSTLEIQRTEQGDSAMYLCASSDGLGSGANVLTFGAGSRLTVL.

The chain carries TRBV19 and TRBJ2-2; 7 nucleotides align to TRBD1. CDR1 LNHDA and CDR2 SQIVND come from the germline V gene (reference sequence). With V trimmed by 10 bases and J by 4 bases, 9 bases remained unmatched. This CDR3 region has 14 residues. CDR3: CATQGQTTTGELFF. For the CDR3, the DNA is TGTGCCACCCAGGGACAGACCACCACCGGGGAGCTGTTTTTT.

This chain connects TRBV7-8 to TRBJ2-7; maybe TRBD2 (6 bases). Deletions cut 2 bases from V and 3 bases from J, with 17 bases between. Germline CDR1 is SGHVS and CDR2 is FQNEAQ. The CDR3 totals 16 residues. The CDR3 sequence is CASSLTYGGGFYEQYF. The CDR3 DNA sequence: TGTGCCAGCAGCTTAACCTACGGGGGAGGATTCTACGAGCAGTACTTC.

The chain is built from TRBV5-1 and TRBJ1-1; D gene unclear. This CDR3 comprises 17 residues. Trimming left V 4 bases short and J 8 bases short, with 27 bases between. Germline CDR1 is SGHRS and CDR2 is YFSETQ. The CDR3 protein is CASSPFPGGFESSEAFF. The DNA for the CDR3 is TGCGCCAGCAGCCCTTTTCCGGGCGGTTTCGAAAGTTCCGAAGCTTTCTTT.